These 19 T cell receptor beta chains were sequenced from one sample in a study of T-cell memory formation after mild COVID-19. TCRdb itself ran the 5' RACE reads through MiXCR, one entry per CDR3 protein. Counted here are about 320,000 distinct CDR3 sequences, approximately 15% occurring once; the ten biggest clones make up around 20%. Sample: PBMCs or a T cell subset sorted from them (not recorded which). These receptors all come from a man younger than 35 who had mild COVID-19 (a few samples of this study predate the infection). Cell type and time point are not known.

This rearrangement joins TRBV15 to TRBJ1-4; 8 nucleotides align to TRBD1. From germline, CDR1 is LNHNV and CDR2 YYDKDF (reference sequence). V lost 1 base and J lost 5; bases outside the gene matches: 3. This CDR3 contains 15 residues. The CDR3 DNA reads TGTGCCACCAGCAGAGGACAGGGGCTCAATGAAAAACTGTTTTTT. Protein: CATSRGQGLNEKLFF.

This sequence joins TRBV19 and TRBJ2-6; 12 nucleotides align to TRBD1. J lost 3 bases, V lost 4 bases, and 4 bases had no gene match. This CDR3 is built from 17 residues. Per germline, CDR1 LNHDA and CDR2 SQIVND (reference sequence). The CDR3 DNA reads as TGTGCCAGTAGTAAAGGGACAGGGGGCTATGGGGCCAACGTCCTGACTTTC. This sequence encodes CASSKGTGGYGANVLTF.

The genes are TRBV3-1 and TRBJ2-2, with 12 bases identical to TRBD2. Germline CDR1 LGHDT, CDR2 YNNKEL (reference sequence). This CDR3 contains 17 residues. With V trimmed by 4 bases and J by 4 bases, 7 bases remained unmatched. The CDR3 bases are TGTGCCAGCAGCCGAGTCCTAGCGGGGGGGCCCACCGGGGAGCTGTTTTTT. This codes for CASSRVLAGGPTGELFF.

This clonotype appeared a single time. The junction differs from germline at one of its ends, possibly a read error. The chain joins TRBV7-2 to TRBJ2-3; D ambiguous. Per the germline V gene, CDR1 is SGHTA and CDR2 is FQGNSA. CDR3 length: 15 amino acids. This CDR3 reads CASSLEPATTHTQYF. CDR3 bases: TGTGCCAGCAGCTTAGAACCGGCTACCACACATACGCAGTATTTT.

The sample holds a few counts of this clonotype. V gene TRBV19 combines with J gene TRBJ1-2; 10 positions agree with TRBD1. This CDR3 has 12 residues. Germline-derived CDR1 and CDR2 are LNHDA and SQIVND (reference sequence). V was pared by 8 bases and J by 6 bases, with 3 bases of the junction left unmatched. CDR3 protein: CASGDRGNGYTF. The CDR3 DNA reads TGTGCCAGTGGGGACAGGGGTAATGGCTACACCTTC.

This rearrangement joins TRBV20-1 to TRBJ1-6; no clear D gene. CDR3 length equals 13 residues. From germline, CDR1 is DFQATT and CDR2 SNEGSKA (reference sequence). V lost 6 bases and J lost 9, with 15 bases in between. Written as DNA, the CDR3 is TGCAGTGCGTGGGTGGGATCTAGTTCACCCCTCCACTTT. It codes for CSAWVGSSSPLHF.

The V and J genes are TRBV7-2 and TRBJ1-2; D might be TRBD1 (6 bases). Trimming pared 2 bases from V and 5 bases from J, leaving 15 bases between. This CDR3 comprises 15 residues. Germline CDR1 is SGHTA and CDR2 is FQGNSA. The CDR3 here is CASSLWDTALYGYTF. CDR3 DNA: TGTGCCAGCAGCTTATGGGACACAGCTTTATATGGCTACACCTTC.

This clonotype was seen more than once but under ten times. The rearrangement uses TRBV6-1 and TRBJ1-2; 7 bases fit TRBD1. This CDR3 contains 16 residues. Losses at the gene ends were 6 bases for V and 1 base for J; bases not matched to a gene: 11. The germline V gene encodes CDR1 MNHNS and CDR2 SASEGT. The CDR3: CASSESRGRINYGYTF. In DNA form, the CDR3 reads TGTGCCAGCAGCGAATCTAGGGGGCGCATTAACTATGGCTACACCTTC.

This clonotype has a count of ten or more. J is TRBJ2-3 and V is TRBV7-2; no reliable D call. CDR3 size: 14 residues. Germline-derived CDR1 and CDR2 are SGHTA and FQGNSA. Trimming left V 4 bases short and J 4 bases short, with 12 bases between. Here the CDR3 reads CASSSSVRADTQYF. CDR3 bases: TGTGCCAGCAGCTCCTCAGTTAGGGCAGATACGCAGTATTTT.

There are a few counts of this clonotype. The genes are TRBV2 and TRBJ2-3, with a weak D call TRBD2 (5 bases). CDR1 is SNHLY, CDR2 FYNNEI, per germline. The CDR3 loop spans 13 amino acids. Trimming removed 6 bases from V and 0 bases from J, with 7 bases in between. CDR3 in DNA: TGTGCCAGCAGAGAGGGTAGCACAGATACGCAGTATTTT. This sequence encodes CASREGSTDTQYF.

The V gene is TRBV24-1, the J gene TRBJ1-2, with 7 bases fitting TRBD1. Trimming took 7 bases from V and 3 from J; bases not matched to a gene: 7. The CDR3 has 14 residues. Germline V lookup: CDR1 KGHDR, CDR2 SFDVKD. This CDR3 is CATSDTGVDYGYTF. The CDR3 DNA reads TGTGCCACCAGCGACACAGGGGTGGACTATGGCTACACCTTC.

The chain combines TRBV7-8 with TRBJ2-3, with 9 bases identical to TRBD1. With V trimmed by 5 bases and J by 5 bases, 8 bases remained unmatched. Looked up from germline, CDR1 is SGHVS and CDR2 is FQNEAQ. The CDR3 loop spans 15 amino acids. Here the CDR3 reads CASSPRQGEVDTQYF. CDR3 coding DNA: TGTGCCAGCAGCCCTCGACAGGGGGAGGTAGATACGCAGTATTTT.

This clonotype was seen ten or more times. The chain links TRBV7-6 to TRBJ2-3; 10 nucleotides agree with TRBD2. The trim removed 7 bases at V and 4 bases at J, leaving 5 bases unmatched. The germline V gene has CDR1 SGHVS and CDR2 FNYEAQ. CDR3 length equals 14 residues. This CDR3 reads CASTLSGGADTQYF. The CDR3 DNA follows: TGTGCCAGCACCCTGAGCGGGGGGGCAGATACGCAGTATTTT.

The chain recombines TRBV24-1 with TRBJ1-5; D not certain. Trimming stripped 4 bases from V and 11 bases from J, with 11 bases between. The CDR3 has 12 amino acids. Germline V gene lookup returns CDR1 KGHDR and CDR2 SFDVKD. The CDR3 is CATSDPSGTQHF. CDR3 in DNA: TGTGCCACCAGTGACCCAAGTGGGACCCAGCATTTT.

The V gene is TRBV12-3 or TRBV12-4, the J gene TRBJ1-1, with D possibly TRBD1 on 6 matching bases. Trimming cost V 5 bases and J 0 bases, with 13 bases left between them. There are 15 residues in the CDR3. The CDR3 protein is CASSPLQGLNTEAFF. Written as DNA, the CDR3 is TGTGCCAGCAGTCCCTTACAGGGCTTGAACACTGAAGCTTTCTTT.

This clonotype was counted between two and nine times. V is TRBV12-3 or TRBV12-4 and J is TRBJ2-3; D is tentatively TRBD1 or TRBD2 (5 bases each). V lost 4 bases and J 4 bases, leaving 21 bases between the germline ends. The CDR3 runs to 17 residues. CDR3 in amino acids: CASSSLTRDLGADTQYF. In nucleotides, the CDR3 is TGTGCCAGCAGTTCTCTTACCCGGGACCTTGGGGCAGATACGCAGTATTTT.

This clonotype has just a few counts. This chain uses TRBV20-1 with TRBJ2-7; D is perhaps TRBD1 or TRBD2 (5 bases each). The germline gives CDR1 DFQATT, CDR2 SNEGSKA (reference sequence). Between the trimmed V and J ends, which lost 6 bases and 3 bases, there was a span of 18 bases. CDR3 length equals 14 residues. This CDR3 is CSADSGRVIYEQYV. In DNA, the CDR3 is TGCAGTGCCGACTCGGGACGGGTGATCTACGAGCAGTACGTC.

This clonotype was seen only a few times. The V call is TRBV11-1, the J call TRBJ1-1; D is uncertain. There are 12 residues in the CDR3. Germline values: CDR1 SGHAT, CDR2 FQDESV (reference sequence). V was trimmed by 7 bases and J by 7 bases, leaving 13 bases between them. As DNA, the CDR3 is TGTGCCAGCAACAAAGACGGACTTGAAGCTTTCTTT. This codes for CASNKDGLEAFF.

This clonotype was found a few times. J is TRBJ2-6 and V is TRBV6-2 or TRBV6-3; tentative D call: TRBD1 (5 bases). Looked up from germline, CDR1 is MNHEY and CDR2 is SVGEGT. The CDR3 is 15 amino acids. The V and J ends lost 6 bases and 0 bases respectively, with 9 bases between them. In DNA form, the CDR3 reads TGTGCCAGCAGCAACAGGTCCTCTGGGGCCAACGTCCTGACTTTC. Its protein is CASSNRSSGANVLTF.